This T cell receptor beta chain was profiled in a study of shared clonotypes between healthy human individuals. The study's findings and limits: Rarefaction showed sorted-subset sequencing was incomplete despite large depth. Sampling included only blood; tissue repertoires likely differ.

The CDR3 length is 13 residues. Trimming cost V 6 bases and J 3 bases, with 12 bases left between them. CDR1 is MNHEY and CDR2 is SMNVEV in the germline V gene (reference sequence). A note on this clone: Its antigen is not identified.

The sorted-subset replicate PCRs were given around 200 ng DNA, which is 25,000 to 35,000 T cell genomes. Assay used: immunoSEQ multiplex PCR; TCRdb lists only in-frame clones, some missing. Of over a million clones listed, roughly 96% are singletons. The chain recombines TRBV27 with TRBJ2-7, with D perhaps matching TRBD1 (6 bases). The source is a man younger than 45 in good health. Input material: naive CD4+ T cells sorted from blood. Subset denoted: CD45RA+ positively selected. The DNA for the CDR3 is TGTGCCAGCAGACCCGGACAGAACTACGAGCAGTACTTC. As protein: CASRPGQNYEQYF.